This section outlines one T cell receptor (beta chain) sequence together with its context. Its antigen is undetermined. CDR1 is SGHRS, CDR2 YFSETQ, per germline. Trimming left V 4 bases short and J 1 base short, with 11 bases between. The CDR3 spans 14 residues. The PCR made use of 60 Vbeta and 13 Jbeta primers. Profiling relied on immunoSEQ multiplex PCR, and the TCRdb table lists in-frame clones only, not all of them. The sample lists 150,000 or so clones; 78% were seen once. This entry is derived from a study of cytomegalovirus exposure and HLA in healthy donors. Study conclusions and caveats: The study recorded 150 to 200 TCR beta chains that were cytomegalovirus-associated.

The J gene is TRBJ1-1, the V gene TRBV5-1, with D perhaps TRBD1 (6 bases). This receptor was identified in a woman in her forties in good health and CMV-seronegative. The sequenced sample consisted of PBMCs. The CDR3 DNA sequence: TGCGCCAGCAGCCTCCGGACAGCGAACACTGAAGCTTTCTTT. Encoded protein: CASSLRTANTEAFF.